This TCR beta chain was profiled in a study of post-analysis software for immune sequencing data. Study-wide context: Relapsing-remitting, secondary progressive and progressive-relapsing forms made up the multiple sclerosis disease courses.

As for this clonotype: Antigen unknown.

Study-wide results and caveats: Higher frequency in patients than in controls was seen for five TRBV segments, with TRBV5-6, TRBV5-1 and TRBV20-1 among them. Those samples that were prepared in the same batch co-clustered strongly by F measure. In multiple sclerosis, normalized Chao1 diversity was significantly below that of controls.

Unique molecular identifiers featured in each of the TCR beta cDNA libraries. Yield was roughly 500,000 cDNA molecules from around 1 to 9.1 million T cells. TCRdb reprocessed the PCR reads with MiXCR, giving one entry per CDR3 protein. The table includes hundreds of thousands of distinct CDR3 sequences, 35% to 40% detected once. This CDR3 is built from 16 residues. Trimming removed 4 bases from V and 0 bases from J, with 13 bases in between. The clonotype was recovered from a girl aged 10 to 17 with multiple sclerosis. Sequences were obtained from blood. The chain joins TRBV12-3 or TRBV12-4 to TRBJ2-1; D possibly corresponds to TRBD2 (7 bases). As DNA, the CDR3 is TGTGCCAGCAGTTCCGGCGGGGGCCCCTCCTACAATGAGCAGTTCTTC. The encoded protein is CASSSGGGPSYNEQFF.